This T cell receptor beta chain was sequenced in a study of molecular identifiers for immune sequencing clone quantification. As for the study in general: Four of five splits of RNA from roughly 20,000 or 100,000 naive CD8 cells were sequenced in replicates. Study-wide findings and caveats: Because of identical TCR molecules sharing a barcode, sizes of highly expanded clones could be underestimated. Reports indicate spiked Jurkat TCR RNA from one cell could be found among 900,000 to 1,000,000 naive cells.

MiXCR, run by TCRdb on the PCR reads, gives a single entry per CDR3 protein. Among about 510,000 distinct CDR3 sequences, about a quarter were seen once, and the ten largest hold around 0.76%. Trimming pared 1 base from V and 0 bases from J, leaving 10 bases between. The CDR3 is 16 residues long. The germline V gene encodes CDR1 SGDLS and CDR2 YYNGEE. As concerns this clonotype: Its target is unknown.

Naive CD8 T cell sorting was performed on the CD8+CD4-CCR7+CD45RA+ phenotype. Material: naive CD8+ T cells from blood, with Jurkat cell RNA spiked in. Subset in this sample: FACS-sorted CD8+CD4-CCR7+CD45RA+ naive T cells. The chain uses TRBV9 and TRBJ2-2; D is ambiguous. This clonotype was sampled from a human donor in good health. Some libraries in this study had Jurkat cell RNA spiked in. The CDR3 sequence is CASSVRNSPNTGELFF. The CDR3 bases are TGTGCCAGCAGCGTACGTAACTCCCCGAACACCGGGGAGCTGTTTTTT. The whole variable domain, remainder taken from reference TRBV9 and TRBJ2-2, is DSGVTQTPKHLITATGQRVTLRCSPRSGDLSVYWYQQSLDQGLQFLIQYYNGEERAKGNILERFSAQQFPDLHSELNLSSLELGDSALYFCASSVRNSPNTGELFFGEGSRLTVL.